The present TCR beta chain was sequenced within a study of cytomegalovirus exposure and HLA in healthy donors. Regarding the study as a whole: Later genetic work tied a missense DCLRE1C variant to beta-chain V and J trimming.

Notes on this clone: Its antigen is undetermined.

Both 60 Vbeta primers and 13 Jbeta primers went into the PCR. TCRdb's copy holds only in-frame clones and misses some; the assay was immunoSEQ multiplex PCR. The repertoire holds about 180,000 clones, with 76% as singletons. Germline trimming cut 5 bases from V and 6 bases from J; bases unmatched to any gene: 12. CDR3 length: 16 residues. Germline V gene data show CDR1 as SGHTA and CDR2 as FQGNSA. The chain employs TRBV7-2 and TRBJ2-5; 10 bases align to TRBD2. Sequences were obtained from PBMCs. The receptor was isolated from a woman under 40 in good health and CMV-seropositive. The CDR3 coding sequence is TGTGCCAGCAGCCTACCCAGCGGGGGGGCCTTAAAGACCCAGTACTTC. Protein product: CASSLPSGGALKTQYF. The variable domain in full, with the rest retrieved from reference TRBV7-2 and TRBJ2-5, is GAGVSQSPSNKVTEKGKDVELRCDPISGHTALYWYRQSLGQGLEFLIYFQGNSAPDKSGLPSDRFSAERTGGSVSTLTIQRTQQEDSAVYLCASSLPSGGALKTQYFGPGTRLLVL.